This T cell receptor beta chain was recovered during a study of shared clonotypes between healthy human individuals. Adult Caucasians living in Nashville, Tennessee made up all of the donors. The CDR3 spans 13 residues. Trimming pared 5 bases from V and 8 bases from J, leaving 16 bases between. The germline gives CDR1 WNHNN, CDR2 SYGVQD (reference sequence). Measured with immunoSEQ multiplex PCR; TCRdb has only the in-frame clones, and not every one. The sample records approximately 980,000 clones, more than 75% being singletons. This clone was observed once. This chain links TRBV10-1 with TRBJ2-7; D is undetermined. Sequenced material: memory CD4+ T cells sorted from blood. Subset given: CD45RA-negative fraction. The receptor was derived from a man aged 18 to 29 in good health. CDR3 protein: CASSPNVRVKQYF. The CDR3 nucleotides are TGCGCCAGCAGTCCCAACGTACGTGTGAAGCAGTACTTC.